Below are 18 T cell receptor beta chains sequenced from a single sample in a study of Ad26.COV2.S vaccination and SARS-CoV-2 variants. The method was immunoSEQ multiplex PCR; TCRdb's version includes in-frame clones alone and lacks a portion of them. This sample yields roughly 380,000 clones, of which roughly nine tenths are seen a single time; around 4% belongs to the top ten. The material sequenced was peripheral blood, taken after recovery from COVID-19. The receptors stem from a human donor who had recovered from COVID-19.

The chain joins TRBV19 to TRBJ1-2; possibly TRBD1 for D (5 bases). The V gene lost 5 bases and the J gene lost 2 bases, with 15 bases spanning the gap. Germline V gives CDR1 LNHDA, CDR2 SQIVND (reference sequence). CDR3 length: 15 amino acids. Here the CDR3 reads CASSERWDRNYGYTF. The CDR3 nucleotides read TGTGCCAGTAGTGAGAGGTGGGACCGCAACTATGGCTACACCTTC.

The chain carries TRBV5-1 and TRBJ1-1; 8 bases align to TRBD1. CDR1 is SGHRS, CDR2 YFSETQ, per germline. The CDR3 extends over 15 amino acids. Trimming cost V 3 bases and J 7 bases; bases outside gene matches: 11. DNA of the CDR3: TGCGCCAGCAGCTCTCGACAGGGGCTGTGGAATGAAGCTTTCTTT. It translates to CASSSRQGLWNEAFF.

The CDR3: CASSHKTGNQPQHF. The CDR3 DNA is TGCGCCAGCAGCCACAAAACAGGTAATCAGCCCCAGCATTTT. The rearrangement links TRBV4-1 to TRBJ1-5; TRBD1 might be the D (5 bases). With 3 bases removed from V and 4 bases from J, the gap between germline ends came to 10 bases. Germline V CDR1 and CDR2: MGHRA, YSYEKL. The length of the CDR3 is 14 residues.

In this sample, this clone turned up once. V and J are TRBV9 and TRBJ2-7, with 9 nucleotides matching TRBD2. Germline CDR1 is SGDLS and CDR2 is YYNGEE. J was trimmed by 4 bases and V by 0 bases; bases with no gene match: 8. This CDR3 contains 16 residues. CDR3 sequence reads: CASSVEDGGGAYEQYF. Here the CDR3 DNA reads TGTGCCAGCAGCGTAGAGGATGGCGGGGGGGCGTACGAGCAGTACTTC.

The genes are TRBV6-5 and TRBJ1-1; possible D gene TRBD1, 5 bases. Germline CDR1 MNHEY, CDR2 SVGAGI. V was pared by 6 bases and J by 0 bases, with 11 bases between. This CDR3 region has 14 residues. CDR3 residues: CASRTQVMNTEAFF. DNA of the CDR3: TGTGCCAGCAGAACACAGGTCATGAACACTGAAGCTTTCTTT.

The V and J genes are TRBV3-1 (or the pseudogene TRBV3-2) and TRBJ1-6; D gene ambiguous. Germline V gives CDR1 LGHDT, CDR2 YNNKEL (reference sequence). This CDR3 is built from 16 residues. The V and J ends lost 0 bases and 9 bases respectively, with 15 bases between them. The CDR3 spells CASSQENSGLGSPLHF. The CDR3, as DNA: TGTGCCAGCAGCCAAGAGAACAGCGGGTTGGGTTCACCCCTCCACTTT.

CDR3 protein: CASSNIRTGNTEAFF. For the CDR3, the DNA is TGTGCCAGTAGCAATATCAGGACAGGGAACACTGAAGCTTTCTTT. The chain employs TRBV19 and TRBJ1-1, with TRBD1 matching over 7 bases. Germline values: CDR1 LNHDA, CDR2 SQIVND (reference sequence). Trimming cost V 6 bases and J 1 base; bases outside gene matches: 8. CDR3 length equals 15 residues.

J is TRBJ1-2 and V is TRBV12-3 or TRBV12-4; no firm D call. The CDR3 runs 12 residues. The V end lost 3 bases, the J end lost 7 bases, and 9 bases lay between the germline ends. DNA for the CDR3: TGTGCCAGCAGTTTTCTCCTCGGTGGCTACACCTTC. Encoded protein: CASSFLLGGYTF.

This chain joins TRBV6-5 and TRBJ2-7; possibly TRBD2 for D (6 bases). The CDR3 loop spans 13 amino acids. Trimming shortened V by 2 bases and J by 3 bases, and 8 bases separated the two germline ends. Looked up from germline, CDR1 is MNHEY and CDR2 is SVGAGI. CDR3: CASSYRLVYEQYF. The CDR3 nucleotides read TGTGCCAGCAGTTACCGACTAGTCTACGAGCAGTACTTC.

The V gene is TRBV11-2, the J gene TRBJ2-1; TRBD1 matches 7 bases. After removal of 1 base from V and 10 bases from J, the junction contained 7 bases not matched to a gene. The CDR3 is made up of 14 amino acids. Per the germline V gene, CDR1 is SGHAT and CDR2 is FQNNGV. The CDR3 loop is CASSLVGQQAEQFF. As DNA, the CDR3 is TGTGCCAGCAGCTTAGTGGGACAGCAAGCAGAGCAGTTCTTC.

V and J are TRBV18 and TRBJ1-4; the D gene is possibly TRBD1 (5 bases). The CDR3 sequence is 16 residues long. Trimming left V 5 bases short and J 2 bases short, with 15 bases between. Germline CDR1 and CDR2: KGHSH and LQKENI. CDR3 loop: CASSTDGRGTNEKLFF. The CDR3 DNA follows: TGTGCCAGCTCAACGGACGGACGGGGGACTAATGAAAAACTGTTTTTT.

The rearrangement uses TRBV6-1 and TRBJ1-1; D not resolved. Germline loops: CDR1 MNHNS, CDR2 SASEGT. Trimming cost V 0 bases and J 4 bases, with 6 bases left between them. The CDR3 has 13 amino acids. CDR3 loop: CASSEARVTEAFF. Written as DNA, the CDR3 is TGTGCCAGCAGTGAAGCTCGGGTCACTGAAGCTTTCTTT.

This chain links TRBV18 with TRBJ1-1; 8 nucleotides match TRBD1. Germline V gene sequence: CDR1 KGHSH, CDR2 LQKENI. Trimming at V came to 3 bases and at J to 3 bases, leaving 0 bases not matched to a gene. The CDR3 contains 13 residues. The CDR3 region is CASSPTGDTEAFF. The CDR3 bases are TGTGCCAGCTCACCGACAGGGGACACTGAAGCTTTCTTT.

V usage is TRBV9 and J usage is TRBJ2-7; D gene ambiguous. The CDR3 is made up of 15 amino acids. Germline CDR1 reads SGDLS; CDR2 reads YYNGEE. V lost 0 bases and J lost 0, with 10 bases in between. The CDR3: CASSVAASPSYEQYF. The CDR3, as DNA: TGTGCCAGCAGCGTAGCTGCTAGTCCCTCCTACGAGCAGTACTTC.

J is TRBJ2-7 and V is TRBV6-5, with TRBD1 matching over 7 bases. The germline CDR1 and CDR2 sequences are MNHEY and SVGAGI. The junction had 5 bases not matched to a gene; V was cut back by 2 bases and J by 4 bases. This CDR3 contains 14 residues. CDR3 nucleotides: TGTGCCAGCAGTTACATCAGGGGGTCGTACGAGCAGTACTTC. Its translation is CASSYIRGSYEQYF.

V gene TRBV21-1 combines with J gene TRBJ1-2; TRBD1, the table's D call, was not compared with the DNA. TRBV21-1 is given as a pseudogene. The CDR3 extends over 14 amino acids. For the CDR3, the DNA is TGTGCCAGCACCATACCCCAGGGATGGGATGGCTACACCTTC. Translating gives CASTIPQGWDGYTF.

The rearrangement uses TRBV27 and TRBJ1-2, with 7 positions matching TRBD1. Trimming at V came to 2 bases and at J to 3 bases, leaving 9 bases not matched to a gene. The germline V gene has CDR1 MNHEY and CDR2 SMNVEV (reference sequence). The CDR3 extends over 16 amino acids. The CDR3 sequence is CASSLTGEGRHYGYTF. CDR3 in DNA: TGTGCCAGCAGTTTAACAGGGGAAGGGCGTCACTATGGCTACACCTTC.

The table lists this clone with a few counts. The CDR3 protein is CASSQVKRGRGDTIYF. The DNA of the CDR3 is TGTGCCAGCAGCCAAGTGAAGAGGGGTCGCGGGGACACCATATATTTT. The chain has TRBV14 and TRBJ1-3, with D possibly TRBD1 on 5 matching bases. Trimming removed 1 base from V and 8 bases from J, with 18 bases in between. This CDR3 has 16 amino acids. Germline-derived CDR1 and CDR2 are SGHDN and FVKESK.